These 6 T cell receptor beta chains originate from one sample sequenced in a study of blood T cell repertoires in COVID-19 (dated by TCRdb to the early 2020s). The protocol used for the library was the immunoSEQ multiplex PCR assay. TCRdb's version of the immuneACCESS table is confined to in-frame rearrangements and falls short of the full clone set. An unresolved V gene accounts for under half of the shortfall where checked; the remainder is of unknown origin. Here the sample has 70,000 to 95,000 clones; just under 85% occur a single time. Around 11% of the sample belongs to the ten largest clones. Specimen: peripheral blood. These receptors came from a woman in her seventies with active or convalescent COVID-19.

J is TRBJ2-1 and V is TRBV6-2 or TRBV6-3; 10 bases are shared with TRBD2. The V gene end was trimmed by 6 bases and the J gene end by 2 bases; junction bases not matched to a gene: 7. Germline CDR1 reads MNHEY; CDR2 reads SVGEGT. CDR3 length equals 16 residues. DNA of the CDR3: TGTGCCAGCAGCGACCTAGCGGGGGTCGCCTACAATGAGCAGTTCTTC. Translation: CASSDLAGVAYNEQFF.

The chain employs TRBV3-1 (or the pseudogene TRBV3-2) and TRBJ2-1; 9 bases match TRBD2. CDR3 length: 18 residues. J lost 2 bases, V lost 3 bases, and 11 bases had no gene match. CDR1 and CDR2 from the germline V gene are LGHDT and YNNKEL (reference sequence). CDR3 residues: CASSQYGAGGPTYNEQFF. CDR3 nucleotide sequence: TGTGCCAGCAGCCAGTATGGTGCGGGGGGGCCTACCTACAATGAGCAGTTCTTC.

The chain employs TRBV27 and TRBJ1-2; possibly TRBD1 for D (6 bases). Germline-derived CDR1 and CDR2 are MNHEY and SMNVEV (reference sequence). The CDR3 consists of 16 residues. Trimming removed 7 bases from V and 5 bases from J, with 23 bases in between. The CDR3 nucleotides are TGTGCCAGCACCTCTACTACAGGGAATTTCGTGTATGGCTACACCTTC. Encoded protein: CASTSTTGNFVYGYTF.

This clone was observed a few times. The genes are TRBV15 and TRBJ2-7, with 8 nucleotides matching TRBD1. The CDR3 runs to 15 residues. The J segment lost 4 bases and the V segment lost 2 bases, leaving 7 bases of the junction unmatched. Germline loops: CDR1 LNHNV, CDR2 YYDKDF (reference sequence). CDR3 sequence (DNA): TGTGCCACCAGCAGACGCACAGGGGGAATGTACGAGCAGTACTTC. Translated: CATSRRTGGMYEQYF.

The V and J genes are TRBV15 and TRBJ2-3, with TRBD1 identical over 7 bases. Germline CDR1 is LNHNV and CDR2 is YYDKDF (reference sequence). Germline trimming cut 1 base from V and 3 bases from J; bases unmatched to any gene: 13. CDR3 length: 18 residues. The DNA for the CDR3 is TGTGCCACCAGCAGAGCCCCCTACAGGGGATTGCGGACAGATACGCAGTATTTT. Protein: CATSRAPYRGLRTDTQYF.

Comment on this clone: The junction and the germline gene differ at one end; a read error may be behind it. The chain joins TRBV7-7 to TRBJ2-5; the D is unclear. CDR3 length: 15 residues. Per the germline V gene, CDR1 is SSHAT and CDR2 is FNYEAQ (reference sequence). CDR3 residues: CASSLSGGSQETQYF. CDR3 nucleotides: TGTGCTAGCAGCTTATCCGGCGGAAGCCAAGAGACCCAGTACTTC.